Below, 25 T cell receptor beta chains from the same sample are listed, as sequenced in a study of CD8 T cells in ankylosing spondylitis. One entry per CDR3 protein, called by TCRdb with MiXCR from the 5' RACE reads. This sample has around 300,000 distinct CDR3 sequences, with about 14% found just once. The sequencing input was blood, either unsorted or a sorted T cell fraction (not recorded which). The receptors shown here come from a male donor with ankylosing spondylitis or in good health (not recorded which).

CDR3 sequence: CATSGGQGEGETQYF. CDR3 nucleotides: TGTGCCACCAGCGGGGGACAGGGAGAAGGAGAGACCCAGTACTTC. The chain links TRBV15 to TRBJ2-5; 9 bases align to TRBD1. This CDR3 has 15 amino acids. The germline V gene encodes CDR1 LNHNV and CDR2 YYDKDF (reference sequence). V gave up 5 bases and J gave up 4 bases; unmatched junction bases: 8.

This clonotype was picked up a small number of times. The chain employs TRBV28 and TRBJ2-5; 10 nucleotides agree with TRBD2. CDR1 is MDHEN and CDR2 is SYDVKM in the germline V gene. The ends lost 5 bases at V and 5 bases at J; junction bases unmatched: 5. CDR3 length: 14 residues. This CDR3 reads CASSESGGAETQYF. Here the CDR3 DNA reads TGTGCCAGCAGTGAAAGCGGGGGGGCTGAGACCCAGTACTTC.

The rearrangement joins TRBV9 to TRBJ1-2; D call uncertain. V gave up 4 bases and J gave up 5 bases, with 12 bases separating them. This CDR3 region has 13 residues. CDR1 is SGDLS and CDR2 is YYNGEE in the germline V gene. The chain's CDR3 is CASSKAGDYGYTF. CDR3 coding DNA: TGTGCCAGCAGCAAAGCGGGAGATTATGGCTACACCTTC.

Of note for this clonotype: The junction shows a germline mismatch at one end, possibly a read error. The V call is TRBV11-2, the J call TRBJ2-3; perhaps TRBD2 as D (7 bases). Germline values: CDR1 SGHAT, CDR2 FQNNGV. The CDR3 loop spans 17 amino acids. The CDR3 loop reads CASSLDSLPRLEGGEVF. Written as DNA, the CDR3 is TGTGCCAGCAGCTTAGATTCCCTCCCCCGTTTGGAGGGGGGGGAAGTTTTT.

This chain's CDR3 is CASSLVIREQYF. Here the CDR3 DNA reads TGTGCCAGCAGTTTAGTCATCCGCGAGCAGTACTTC. The V gene is TRBV28, the J gene TRBJ2-7; D is unclear. The CDR3 spans 12 residues. Germline V gene sequence: CDR1 MDHEN, CDR2 SYDVKM. With 2 bases removed from V and 6 bases from J, the gap between germline ends came to 8 bases.

DNA for the CDR3: TGCGCCAGCAGTGAATGGGTAACCTTTCGCGAGCAGTACTTC. As protein: CASSEWVTFREQYF. This chain links TRBV10-2 with TRBJ2-7; D gene unclear. There are 14 residues in the CDR3. CDR1 and CDR2 (germline): WSHSY, SAAADI. V lost 3 bases to trimming and J lost 6 bases, with 15 bases between them.

The rearrangement uses TRBV5-1 and TRBJ2-5; D is perhaps TRBD1 or TRBD2 (5 bases each). The CDR3 spans 14 residues. The germline gives CDR1 SGHRS, CDR2 YFSETQ. With 2 bases removed from V and 3 bases from J, the gap between germline ends came to 11 bases. CDR3 amino acids: CASSFEGFKETQYF. The CDR3 bases are TGCGCCAGCAGCTTTGAGGGGTTTAAAGAGACCCAGTACTTC.

The chain couples TRBV9 to TRBJ1-1; D gene uncertain. V lost 0 bases and J 1 base, leaving 10 bases between the germline ends. The CDR3 has 15 residues. Germline values: CDR1 SGDLS, CDR2 YYNGEE. CDR3 residues: CASSVGVGANTEAFF. CDR3 bases: TGTGCCAGCAGCGTAGGTGTAGGCGCGAACACTGAAGCTTTCTTT.

The V and J genes are TRBV11-3 and TRBJ2-7, with D perhaps TRBD1 (6 bases). Trimming took 1 base from V and 7 from J, leaving 14 bases between them. Per germline, CDR1 SGHNT and CDR2 YENEEA. The CDR3 covers 14 residues. The CDR3 reads CASSLVTGQGEQYF. As DNA, the CDR3 is TGTGCCAGCAGCTTAGTGACAGGCCAAGGGGAGCAGTACTTC.

This clonotype was observed a single time. The rearrangement joins TRBV24-1 to TRBJ2-1; a weak D match, TRBD2 (6 bases). Per germline, CDR1 KGHDR and CDR2 SFDVKD. The CDR3 has 18 amino acids. V lost 4 bases to trimming and J lost 0 bases, with 18 bases between them. The CDR3, as DNA: TGTGCCACCAGTGACCCTACAACTAGCAGTAGCTCCTACAATGAGCAGTTCTTC. It specifies CATSDPTTSSSSYNEQFF.

V gene TRBV12-3 or TRBV12-4 combines with J gene TRBJ2-7; D is unresolved. CDR3 length: 11 amino acids. Trimming stripped 10 bases from V and 3 bases from J, with 10 bases between. The DNA of the CDR3 is TGTGCCATCTCCGACGGCTACGAGCAGTACTTC. It translates to CAISDGYEQYF.

This clonotype was detected only a few times. This chain connects TRBV28 to TRBJ1-5; maybe TRBD1 (6 bases). This CDR3 spans 14 amino acids. V was cut by 6 bases and J by 7 bases, with 16 bases left in between. The germline CDR1 and CDR2 sequences are MDHEN and SYDVKM. DNA of the CDR3: TGTGCCAGCAGAGCGCCGGGGGCTGGGCAGCCCCAGCATTTT. Its translation: CASRAPGAGQPQHF.

The sample holds a few counts of this clonotype. V and J are TRBV29-1 and TRBJ1-1, with 9 positions matching TRBD1. Germline V lookup: CDR1 SQVTM, CDR2 ANQGSEA. This CDR3 contains 11 residues. With V trimmed by 6 bases and J by 11 bases, 7 bases remained unmatched. CDR3 loop: CSVRQGGTAFF. The DNA for the CDR3 is TGCAGCGTACGACAGGGGGGAACGGCTTTCTTT.

The V call is TRBV7-2, the J call TRBJ1-3, with D possibly being TRBD1 (6 bases). The CDR3 has 14 amino acids. Germline V gene lookup returns CDR1 SGHTA and CDR2 FQGNSA. The V and J ends lost 1 base and 5 bases respectively, with 9 bases between them. The DNA of the CDR3 is TGTGCCAGCAGCTTAGGGCAGGGGCGAAACACCATATATTTT. Its protein product is CASSLGQGRNTIYF.

In the case of this clonotype: The junction shows a germline mismatch at one end, possibly a read error. The V and J genes are TRBV4-1 and TRBJ2-3; possible D gene TRBD2, 6 bases. Germline CDR1 is MGHRA and CDR2 is YSYEKL. The CDR3 has 18 residues. CDR3 in DNA: TGCGCCAGCATCCAAGATCGACGGGCAGGGACTTCTCCAGATACGCAGTATTTT. It is translated as CASIQDRRAGTSPDTQYF.

The chain uses TRBV20-1 and TRBJ1-1; possible D gene TRBD1, 5 bases. Between the trimmed V and J ends, which lost 5 bases and 1 base, there was a span of 11 bases. CDR1 DFQATT and CDR2 SNEGSKA come from the germline V gene (reference sequence). This CDR3 is 13 amino acids long. The CDR3 region is CSAQTGQNTEAFF. DNA of the CDR3: TGCAGTGCTCAGACTGGACAGAACACTGAAGCTTTCTTT.

This chain connects TRBV6-5 to TRBJ1-5; TRBD1 matches 8 bases. The V gene end was trimmed by 2 bases and the J gene end by 5 bases; junction bases not matched to a gene: 5. Germline V gene lookup returns CDR1 MNHEY and CDR2 SVGAGI. The CDR3 length is 15 residues. CDR3 DNA: TGTGCCAGCAGTTACGAACAGGGGGTGCATCAGCCCCAGCATTTT. Translating gives CASSYEQGVHQPQHF.

This clonotype was counted a few times. The chain has TRBV6-5 and TRBJ1-2, with D uncertain. Trimming took off 0 bases at V and 6 bases at J, with 8 bases between the two ends. Germline V gene lookup returns CDR1 MNHEY and CDR2 SVGAGI. CDR3 length: 13 amino acids. The CDR3 region has the DNA TGTGCCAGCAGTTACTCCAGGTTTCATGGCTACACCTTC. It translates to CASSYSRFHGYTF.

This clonotype was found a few times. The chain links TRBV9 to TRBJ2-3; possible D gene TRBD2, 6 bases. CDR3 size: 16 residues. With 0 bases removed from V and 1 base from J, the gap between germline ends came to 12 bases. Per the germline V gene, CDR1 is SGDLS and CDR2 is YYNGEE. Written as DNA, the CDR3 is TGTGCCAGCAGCGTAGAGGAGGGGAGCCGCACAGATACGCAGTATTTT. Protein sequence: CASSVEEGSRTDTQYF.

CDR3 amino acids: CATSRDSSGGAPVETQYF. The CDR3 DNA is TGTGCCACCAGCAGAGATAGTAGCGGGGGGGCCCCGGTAGAGACCCAGTACTTC. V and J are TRBV15 and TRBJ2-5; 11 nucleotides line up with TRBD2. The germline V gene has CDR1 LNHNV and CDR2 YYDKDF (reference sequence). This CDR3 has 18 residues. V shed 0 bases and J 4 bases; nucleotides not matched to a gene: 10.

The chain links TRBV5-1 to TRBJ1-2; TRBD1 is a possible D gene (6 bases). The CDR3 loop spans 14 amino acids. The germline gives CDR1 SGHRS, CDR2 YFSETQ. Deletions cut 0 bases from V and 8 bases from J, with 14 bases between. The CDR3 reads CASSLAAGEGGYTF. For the CDR3, the DNA is TGCGCCAGCAGCTTGGCCGCAGGGGAGGGAGGCTACACCTTC.

The rearrangement links TRBV2 to TRBJ1-4; no definite D call. CDR3 length: 14 amino acids. V was shortened by 5 bases and J by 0 bases, with 7 bases between the two germline ends. Looked up from germline, CDR1 is SNHLY and CDR2 is FYNNEI. CDR3 coding DNA: TGTGCCAGCAGTCTACCCGCAACTAATGAAAAACTGTTTTTT. This codes for CASSLPATNEKLFF.

The chain employs TRBV11-2 and TRBJ2-1, with 8 bases lining up with TRBD2. The CDR3 covers 18 residues. J gave up 0 bases and V 10 bases, and 17 bases lay outside the gene matches. Germline CDR1 SGHAT, CDR2 FQNNGV. This CDR3 is CATSTSDTPYYSYNEQFF. CDR3 nucleotides: TGTGCCACCTCGACTAGCGACACACCCTACTACTCCTACAATGAGCAGTTCTTC.

This clonotype was recorded at least ten times. The chain links TRBV27 to TRBJ1-2, with D perhaps TRBD1 (6 bases). CDR3 length: 16 amino acids. Germline assignment: CDR1 MNHEY and CDR2 SMNVEV (reference sequence). The ends were cut back, 2 bases at V and 1 base at J, with 14 bases in the middle. The CDR3: CASSLSGQGINYGYTF. The CDR3 bases are TGTGCCAGCAGTTTAAGTGGGCAGGGGATTAACTATGGCTACACCTTC.

This clonotype has only a few counts. This chain uses TRBV12-3 or TRBV12-4 with TRBJ2-7, with D tentatively TRBD1 (6 bases). Trimming stripped 5 bases from V and 6 bases from J, with 11 bases between. The length of the CDR3 is 12 residues. The CDR3 coding sequence is TGTGCCAGCAGTCGGACAGCCCCCGAGCAGTACTTC. Protein: CASSRTAPEQYF.